This is a list of T cell receptor beta chains from one sample in a study of CD8 T cells in Susac syndrome. MiXCR was run by TCRdb on the immunoSEQ multiplex PCR reads, yielding one entry per CDR3 protein. Of about 76,000 distinct CDR3 sequences listed, 90% to 95% are singletons. Sequencing input: CD8+ T cells from PBMCs. The source is a human donor with Susac syndrome. The CDR3 runs from the conserved cysteine through the conserved F or W. D genes are given only for firm matches. Part of the rows lack a size; the others show once, few, many or a class for expanded clones.

DNA | CDR3 | J | D | V | size
TGTGCCAGCAGTGCGGGAGGGGTACAAGAGACCCAGTACTTC | CASSAGGVQETQYF | TRBJ2-5 | TRBD2 | TRBV28 | few
TGTGCCAGCAGTTACTCAAGGGGCGCAGATTCACCCCTCCACTTT | CASSYSRGADSPLHF | TRBJ1-6 | - | TRBV6-6 | -
TGTGCCAGCAGCAAAATCGGACAGCGAACATCCTATGGCTACACCTTC | CASSKIGQRTSYGYTF | TRBJ1-2 | - | TRBV5-5 | -
TGTGCCAGCAGTCACACAGGGACAGGGGCCTACGAGCAGTACTTC | CASSHTGTGAYEQYF | TRBJ2-7 | TRBD1 | TRBV3-1 | -
TGTGCCAGCCAAGATTCCTACGAGCAGTACTTC | CASQDSYEQYF | TRBJ2-7 | - | TRBV6-6 | -
TGTGCCAGCAGCTACAGGAACACCGGGGAGCTGTTTTTT | CASSYRNTGELFF | TRBJ2-2 | - | TRBV11-2 | -
TGTGCCATCACGGCAGGGAGCAACTATGGCTACACCTTC | CAITAGSNYGYTF | TRBJ1-2 | - | TRBV10-3 | -
TGTGCCAGCAGCCGGAGGGGGCTAGCGGAGGCCGGGGAGCTGTTTTTT | CASSRRGLAEAGELFF | TRBJ2-2 | - | TRBV7-9 | -
TGTGCCAGCGCCCCTCGTGGGCCGACAGGGCGAATCAACTATGGCTACACCTTC | CASAPRGPTGRINYGYTF | TRBJ1-2 | TRBD1 | TRBV28 | -
TGCGCCAGCAGCCGCGCAACGGGGAGCTCCTACGAGCAGTACTTC | CASSRATGSSYEQYF | TRBJ2-7 | - | TRBV4-3 | -
TGTGCCTGGAGTGTAGCTGCGGGTTCGGACGAGCAGTACTTC | CAWSVAAGSDEQYF | TRBJ2-7 | - | TRBV30 | -
TGTGCCAGCAGGGGGACTAGCGGGCCGAGTGGGGGTACGCAGTATTTT | CASRGTSGPSGGTQYF | TRBJ2-3 | TRBD2 | TRBV28 | -
TGTGCCAGCAGTTACACTCTAGCGGGGGGAGCGTCTAGCACAGATACGCAGTATTTT | CASSYTLAGGASSTDTQYF | TRBJ2-3 | TRBD2 | TRBV6-5 | -
TGTGCCAGCACCGTGACAGGGGAAAACACTGAAGCTTTCTTT | CASTVTGENTEAFF | TRBJ1-1 | TRBD1 | TRBV6-2/TRBV6-3 | -
TGCAGTGCTAGAGATGAGGCAGCCTATAACACTGAAGCTTTCTTT | CSARDEAAYNTEAFF | TRBJ1-1 | - | TRBV20-1 | -
TGCAGTGCTTCTGATGGATATGAAGCTTTCTTT | CSASDGYEAFF | TRBJ1-1 | - | TRBV20-1 | -
TGTGCCAGCAGCGACCCAGGAGACAGGGGTTCCCAAGAGACCCAGTACTTC | CASSDPGDRGSQETQYF | TRBJ2-5 | TRBD1 | TRBV5-4 | -
TGTGCCAGCAGCCAGCTCCGGGGCACTGAAGCTTTCTTT | CASSQLRGTEAFF | TRBJ1-1 | - | TRBV14 | -